This T cell receptor beta chain is from a study of CD8+ T cells in alopecia areata. Investigators isolated RNA and reverse transcribed it into cDNA to act as the sequencing template. Only in-frame clones appear in the TCRdb table, and some are missing; sequencing was by immunoSEQ multiplex PCR. The sample carries about 110,000 clones, 45% to 70% recorded once. The V gene lost 0 bases and the J gene lost 3 bases, with 6 bases spanning the gap. This CDR3 has 13 amino acids. The germline V gene encodes CDR1 GTSNPN and CDR2 SVGIG (reference sequence). Sequencing was performed on CD8+ T cells sorted from blood. The receptor's source is a human donor in good health. V usage is TRBV30 and J usage is TRBJ1-3; no clear D. The CDR3 DNA sequence: TGTGCCTGGAGTGTAGGGAATGGAAACACCATATATTTT. Protein: CAWSVGNGNTIYF.